These T cell receptor beta chains were read from a single sample in a study of T cell repertoires in cytomegalovirus infection. TCRdb re-called the reads with MiXCR, one entry per CDR3 protein. The table includes about 130,000 distinct CDR3 sequences, about 24% detected once. What these receptors recognize is not known. Specimen: PBMCs, sequenced either directly or after in vitro stimulation (not recorded which). The source of these receptors is a human donor in good health (CMV status not recorded). Some clones in this sample may be carry-over from other donors' samples. Both conserved end residues are part of each CDR3. D genes are given only for firm matches. A row's size may be missing; if present it is once, few, many or a size class.

clone_size,j_call,v_call,d_call,cdr3_nt,cdr3_aa
-,TRBJ1-1,TRBV6-5,TRBD1,TGTGCCAGCAGTTACGCCAGCCGGGACAGTGCTCCAGCTTTCTTT,CASSYASRDSAPAFF
medium-sized,TRBJ2-1,TRBV20-1,TRBD1,TGCAGTGCTAGAGATTGGACAGGGTATAACAATGAGCAGTTCTTC,CSARDWTGYNNEQFF
few,TRBJ2-7,TRBV18,-,TGTGCCAGCTCACCCAACTCTCAAGACAGCGAGCAGTACTTC,CASSPNSQDSEQYF
-,TRBJ2-1,TRBV6-2/TRBV6-3,TRBD2,TGTGCCAGCAGTACCTATCCGGGAGGAGGTAATGAGCAGTTCTTC,CASSTYPGGGNEQFF
few,TRBJ2-1,TRBV4-2,-,TGTGCCAGCAGCCAAGATGCCCTGAAGGATGAGCAGTTCTTC,CASSQDALKDEQFF
few,TRBJ2-2,TRBV5-6,-,TGTGCCAGCAGCCCTAACAGGGTTATCACCGGGGAGCTGTTTTTT,CASSPNRVITGELFF
-,TRBJ2-7,TRBV2,-,TGTGCCAGCAGTGAATTGGAGAGCTCCTACGAGCAGTACTTC,CASSELESSYEQYF
few,TRBJ1-1,TRBV11-2,-,TGTGCCAGCAGCTCACCGGGACACAGGAACACTGAAGCTTTCTTT,CASSSPGHRNTEAFF
-,TRBJ2-4,TRBV6-2/TRBV6-3,-,TGTGCCAGCAGTTACTCCGGACCGTACATTCAGTACTTC,CASSYSGPYIQYF
few,TRBJ2-1,TRBV10-3,TRBD2,TGTGCCATCAGTGAGTCCGTAGCGGGAGGTGGCAATGAGCAGTTCTTC,CAISESVAGGGNEQFF
many,TRBJ2-1,TRBV7-8,TRBD2,TGTGCCAGCAGCCGGACTAGCGCCCCCCGGTACAATGAGCAGTTCTTC,CASSRTSAPRYNEQFF
many,TRBJ2-7,TRBV27,TRBD2,TGTGCCAGCGGGATGTTGTTTGGCGGGAGCACCGACGAGCAGTACTTC,CASGMLFGGSTDEQYF
few,TRBJ2-3,TRBV29-1,-,TGCAGCGTACAGACGCTCCGCACAGATACGCAGTATTTT,CSVQTLRTDTQYF
-,TRBJ2-2,TRBV19,-,TGTGCCAGTAGTATATTAGGGTGGAACACCGGGGAGCTGTTTTTT,CASSILGWNTGELFF
-,TRBJ2-7,TRBV29-1,-,TGCAGCGTCGAATGGGGGGCCTACGAGCAGTACTTC,CSVEWGAYEQYF
few,TRBJ2-1,TRBV3-1,-,TGTGCCAGCAGCCAAGATGGGGACTCCCGGGAGCAGTTCTTC,CASSQDGDSREQFF
few,TRBJ2-1,TRBV4-2,-,TGTGCCAGCAGCGAATCGGCAGATGAGCAGTTCTTC,CASSESADEQFF
few,TRBJ2-1,TRBV9,TRBD2,TGTGCCAGCAGCGCCGGGACTAGCGGGAGTATCGGGCAGTTCTTC,CASSAGTSGSIGQFF